This T cell receptor beta chain derives from a study of T cells after yellow fever vaccination. J lost 7 bases, V lost 5 bases, and 6 bases had no gene match. Germline V gives CDR1 SGHTA, CDR2 FQGTGA. The CDR3 has 15 residues. This clonotype was counted only a few times. Each CDR3 protein gets one entry after TCRdb re-called the 5' RACE reads with MiXCR. The top ten hold around 3.3% of the sample, which has a few hundred thousand distinct CDR3 sequences, around 4.9% seen once. The chain couples TRBV7-3 to TRBJ2-3; 13 bases map to TRBD2. Sequenced material: CD4+ T cells sorted from PBMCs, taken on the day of the yellow fever booster vaccination. The origin of this receptor is a man aged 18 to 35 who received the YFV17D yellow fever vaccine. CDR3 nucleotides: TGTGCCAGCAGCCCCACTAGCGGGGGGGCTAATACGCAGTATTTT. It yields the protein CASSPTSGGANTQYF.